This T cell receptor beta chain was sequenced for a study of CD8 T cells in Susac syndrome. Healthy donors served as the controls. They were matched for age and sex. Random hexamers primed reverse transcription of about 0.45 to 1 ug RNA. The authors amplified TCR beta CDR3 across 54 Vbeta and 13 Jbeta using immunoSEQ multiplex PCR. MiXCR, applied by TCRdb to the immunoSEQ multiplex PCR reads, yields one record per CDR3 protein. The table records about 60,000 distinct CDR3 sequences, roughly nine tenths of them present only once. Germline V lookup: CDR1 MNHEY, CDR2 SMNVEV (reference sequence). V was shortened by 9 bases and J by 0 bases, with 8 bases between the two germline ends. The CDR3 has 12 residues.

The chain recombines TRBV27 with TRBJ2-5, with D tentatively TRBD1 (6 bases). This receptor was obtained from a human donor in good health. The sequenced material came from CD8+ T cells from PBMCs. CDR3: CASRQDQETQYF. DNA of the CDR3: TGTGCCAGTAGACAGGACCAAGAGACCCAGTACTTC.